Shown below are 29 T cell receptor beta chains from a single sample sequenced in a study of STAT3 mutations in large granular lymphocyte leukemia. Study-level findings and limits: In T-cell large granular lymphocyte leukemia, about half of patients showed multiple immunodominant subclonotypes.

Repertoires were generated with immunoSEQ multiplex PCR, while TCRdb's copy carries only in-frame clones and drops some. Among about 42,000 clones listed, 80% to 85% were seen once. Their antigens are not known. Sequencing input: PBMCs. All receptors derive from a human donor with T large granular lymphocyte leukemia. Some clones in this sample may be carry-over from other donors' samples.

This clone came up once. The chain recombines TRBV5-1 with TRBJ2-6, with a weak D call TRBD2 (7 bases). Trimming took 0 bases from V and 2 from J, leaving 9 bases between them. The CDR3 spans 16 residues. CDR1 and CDR2 (germline): SGHRS, YFSETQ. This CDR3 reads CASSLVGGPGANVLTF. CDR3 DNA sequence: TGCGCCAGCAGCTTGGTGGGGGGGCCTGGGGCCAACGTCCTGACTTTC.

The V call is TRBV28, the J call TRBJ1-5; possibly TRBD1 for D (6 bases). CDR3 length equals 14 residues. The germline gives CDR1 MDHEN, CDR2 SYDVKM. V lost 9 bases and J lost 5, with 17 bases in between. The CDR3 nucleotides are TGTGCCAGTACTGGGGGCGAGGTATATCAGCCCCAGCATTTT. Encoded protein: CASTGGEVYQPQHF.

Details on this clone: The junction departs from the called germline gene at one end, perhaps through a read error. The gene calls are TRBV19 and TRBJ1-5; no clear D gene. CDR3 size: 13 residues. Per the germline V gene, CDR1 is LNHDA and CDR2 is SQIVND (reference sequence). Here the CDR3 reads CASSMGWGQPQHF. Here the CDR3 DNA reads TGTGCCAGCAGTATGGGTTGGGGTCAGCCCCAGCATTTT. The variable domain in full, with the rest retrieved from reference TRBV19 and TRBJ1-5, is DGGITQSPKYLFRKEGQNVTLSCEQNLNHDAMYWYRQDPGQGLRLIYYSQIVNDFQKGDIAEGYSVSREKKESFPLTVTSAQKNPTAFYLCASSMGWGQPQHFGDGTRLSIL.

This clone showed up just once. The chain employs TRBV19 and TRBJ1-3; D is unresolved. Trimming removed 5 bases from V and 0 bases from J, with 17 bases in between. In germline, CDR1 is LNHDA, CDR2 SQIVND (reference sequence). CDR3 length equals 17 residues. CDR3 coding DNA: TGTGCCAGTAGTCCGTGGACCGGTTTATCCTCTGGAAACACCATATATTTT. Residues: CASSPWTGLSSGNTIYF.

The rearrangement links TRBV18 to TRBJ1-3, with 8 bases fitting TRBD1. The V gene's germline CDR1 is KGHSH and CDR2 LQKENI. With 3 bases clipped from V and 1 base from J, the junction kept 8 bases outside the gene matches. The CDR3 consists of 17 residues. The CDR3, as DNA: TGTGCCAGCTCACCGCCGCCAGGGGGCTCATCTGGAAACACCATATATTTT. This translates into CASSPPPGGSSGNTIYF.

This rearrangement joins TRBV7-8 to TRBJ2-5, with 10 bases aligning to TRBD2. V trimming: 1 base; J trimming: 5 bases; junction bases outside the gene matches: 4. Germline CDR1 SGHVS, CDR2 FQNEAQ. CDR3 length equals 15 residues. As DNA, the CDR3 is TGTGCCAGCAGCTTAGTACTAGCGGGGCGCGAGACCCAGTACTTC. Protein product: CASSLVLAGRETQYF.

V usage is TRBV18 and J usage is TRBJ2-2; 9 positions match TRBD2. This CDR3 is 16 amino acids long. J lost 4 bases, V lost 3 bases, and 6 bases had no gene match. Germline CDR1 reads KGHSH; CDR2 reads LQKENI. The CDR3 is CASSPPGLALTGELFF. The DNA of the CDR3 is TGTGCCAGCTCACCCCCGGGACTAGCACTCACCGGGGAGCTGTTTTTT. Using reference TRBV18 and TRBJ2-2 for the parts outside the CDR3, the full variable domain is NAGVMQNPRHLVRRRGQEARLRCSPMKGHSHVYWYRQLPEEGLKFMVYLQKENIIDESGMPKERFSAEFPKEGPSILRIQQVVRGDSAAYFCASSPPGLALTGELFFGEGSRLTVL.

The V gene is TRBV5-4, the J gene TRBJ2-1; maybe TRBD1 (6 bases). Germline V gives CDR1 SGHNT, CDR2 YYREEE (reference sequence). Trimming left V 2 bases short and J 10 bases short, with 7 bases between. CDR3 length: 11 amino acids. The CDR3 DNA reads as TGTGCCAGCAGCTTCGGGACAGAGCAGTTCTTC. Amino acid sequence: CASSFGTEQFF. Filled out from reference TRBV5-4 and TRBJ2-1, the complete variable domain reads ETGVTQSPTHLIKTRGQQVTLRCSSQSGHNTVSWYQQALGQGPQFIFQYYREEENGRGNFPPRFSGLQFPNYSSELNVNALELDDSALYLCASSFGTEQFFGPGTRLTVL.

This clone turned up a few times. The rearrangement joins TRBV7-9 to TRBJ1-4; the D is unclear. Looked up from germline, CDR1 is SEHNR and CDR2 is FQNEAQ (reference sequence). With 5 bases removed from V and 6 bases from J, the gap between germline ends came to 10 bases. This CDR3 region has 13 residues. The CDR3 nucleotides are TGTGCCAGCAGCCGAGGACGGGATGAAAAACTGTTTTTT. Encoded protein: CASSRGRDEKLFF.

The chain combines TRBV11-2 with TRBJ2-7, with 7 positions matching TRBD1. Per germline, CDR1 SGHAT and CDR2 FQNNGV. V was pared by 5 bases and J by 2 bases, with 9 bases of the junction left unmatched. CDR3 length: 15 amino acids. CDR3 amino acids: CASSPSGTVAYEQYF. CDR3 sequence (DNA): TGTGCCAGCAGCCCCTCCGGGACAGTGGCCTACGAGCAGTACTTC.

The V and J genes are TRBV4-1 and TRBJ1-2, with 8 bases identical to TRBD1. There are 18 residues in the CDR3. Germline CDR1 and CDR2: MGHRA and YSYEKL. V lost 4 bases to trimming and J lost 6 bases; unmatched junction nucleotides: 19. DNA of the CDR3: TGCGCCAGCAGCCCACCCGGGACAGGTACTCAAAGGATTGATGGCTACACCTTC. The encoded protein is CASSPPGTGTQRIDGYTF.

The chain joins TRBV19 to TRBJ1-5, with D possibly being TRBD1 (6 bases). Per the germline V gene, CDR1 is LNHDA and CDR2 is SQIVND (reference sequence). Deletions cut 7 bases from V and 6 bases from J, with 16 bases between. The length of the CDR3 is 14 residues. The CDR3 DNA sequence: TGTGCCAGTAAGTCCCCACAGGGTGCTCAGCCCCAGCATTTT. Its translation is CASKSPQGAQPQHF.

V gene TRBV5-1 combines with J gene TRBJ2-1; 8 bases line up with TRBD2. The V gene end was trimmed by 0 bases and the J gene end by 6 bases; junction bases not matched to a gene: 11. The CDR3 loop spans 17 amino acids. CDR1 SGHRS and CDR2 YFSETQ come from the germline V gene. The CDR3 here is CASSLATGGLSRNEQFF. CDR3 coding DNA: TGCGCCAGCAGCTTGGCCACGGGGGGGCTCTCTCGCAATGAGCAGTTCTTC.

This sequence joins TRBV5-1 and TRBJ2-4; D not certain. V gave up 2 bases and J gave up 8 bases, with 14 bases separating them. The CDR3 extends over 14 amino acids. Per the germline V gene, CDR1 is SGHRS and CDR2 is YFSETQ. CDR3 DNA: TGCGCCAGCAGCTTTACTTATCCCCGGGACATTCAGTACTTC. This translates into CASSFTYPRDIQYF.

The V and J genes are TRBV5-6 and TRBJ1-6; no clear D. The V end lost 0 bases, the J end lost 7 bases, and 11 bases lay between the germline ends. Germline values: CDR1 SGHDT, CDR2 YYEEEE. The CDR3 length is 15 residues. The CDR3 sequence: CASSLGYQENSPLHF. The CDR3 nucleotides read TGTGCCAGCAGCTTGGGCTACCAGGAGAATTCACCCCTCCACTTT.

In this sample, this clone turned up a few times. The chain has TRBV30 and TRBJ1-2; D may be TRBD1 (6 bases). Between the trimmed V and J ends, which lost 5 bases and 0 bases, there was a span of 10 bases. The CDR3 consists of 13 residues. Per the germline V gene, CDR1 is GTSNPN and CDR2 is SVGIG (reference sequence). As DNA, the CDR3 is TGTGCCTGGCGACAGGCCACTAACTATGGCTACACCTTC. Its protein is CAWRQATNYGYTF. The whole variable domain, filled in from reference TRBV30 and TRBJ1-2, reads SQTIHQWPATLVQPVGSPLSLECTVEGTSNPNLYWYRQAAGRGLQLLFYSVGIGQISSEVPQNLSASRPQDRQFILSSKKLLLSDSGFYLCAWRQATNYGYTFGSGTRLTVV.

This clone was picked up one time. V is TRBV19 and J is TRBJ1-5; 7 positions match TRBD1. With V trimmed by 6 bases and J by 2 bases, 13 bases remained unmatched. Germline CDR1 and CDR2: LNHDA and SQIVND (reference sequence). CDR3 length: 17 amino acids. The CDR3 bases are TGTGCCAGTAGCACGATGACAGGGCGACCGGGCAATCAGCCCCAGCATTTT. Amino acid sequence: CASSTMTGRPGNQPQHF.

The V and J genes are TRBV7-9 and TRBJ2-2; 8 bases fit TRBD2. V shed 5 bases, J shed 6 bases, and the junction held 5 bases outside the gene matches. The CDR3 consists of 14 residues. Germline CDR1 SEHNR, CDR2 FQNEAQ (reference sequence). CDR3 nucleotides: TGTGCCAGCAGCCCGGGGGGGCGGTCCGGGGAGCTGTTTTTT. Translation gives CASSPGGRSGELFF.

In its sample, this clone was seen a few times. The V call is TRBV6-4, the J call TRBJ2-3, with 8 bases identical to TRBD2. With V trimmed by 6 bases and J by 1 base, 3 bases remained unmatched. There are 14 residues in the CDR3. Germline loops: CDR1 MRHNA, CDR2 SNTAGT. CDR3 sequence reads: CASSLTSGTDTQYF. The CDR3 DNA follows: TGTGCCAGCAGCCTGACTAGCGGCACAGATACGCAGTATTTT.

The chain uses TRBV7-9 and TRBJ2-5; 10 bases line up with TRBD1. Trimming took 4 bases from V and 3 from J; bases not matched to a gene: 5. The germline gives CDR1 SEHNR, CDR2 FQNEAQ (reference sequence). The CDR3 has 15 residues. The CDR3 protein is CASSSSGTGEETQYF. CDR3 in DNA: TGTGCCAGCAGCTCATCGGGGACAGGGGAAGAGACCCAGTACTTC.

This chain joins TRBV5-1 and TRBJ2-1; TRBD2 agrees at 15 bases. CDR3 length: 20 residues. From germline, CDR1 is SGHRS and CDR2 YFSETQ. V lost 0 bases and J lost 8; bases outside the gene matches: 15. Here the CDR3 DNA reads TGCGCCAGCAGCTTGGCCACCGCCGGACTAGCGGGGGGGCCTTTATATGAGCAGTTCTTC. Translating it yields CASSLATAGLAGGPLYEQFF.

The chain uses TRBV5-6 and TRBJ1-4, with D unclear. In germline, CDR1 is SGHDT, CDR2 YYEEEE. With 3 bases removed from V and 0 bases from J, the gap between germline ends came to 15 bases. The CDR3 runs to 17 residues. The CDR3 sequence is CASSYGPGISTNEKLFF. The CDR3 DNA sequence: TGTGCCAGCAGCTACGGGCCCGGTATTTCAACTAATGAAAAACTGTTTTTT.

The rearrangement uses TRBV7-2 and TRBJ1-1, with D uncertain. V lost 1 base and J 11 bases, leaving 11 bases between the germline ends. The V gene's germline CDR1 is SGHTA and CDR2 FQGNSA. The CDR3 spans 12 residues. The CDR3 spells CASSLEGRRAFF. The CDR3 DNA follows: TGTGCCAGCAGCTTAGAAGGGCGGCGGGCTTTCTTT.

J is TRBJ2-7 and V is TRBV7-2; no clear D gene. Per the germline V gene, CDR1 is SGHTA and CDR2 is FQGNSA. The CDR3 is made up of 15 amino acids. Between the trimmed V and J ends, which lost 2 bases and 2 bases, there was a span of 13 bases. CDR3 sequence: CASSLSEDPTYEQYV. The CDR3 DNA sequence: TGTGCCAGCAGCTTATCTGAGGACCCGACCTACGAGCAGTACGTC.

V gene TRBV19 combines with J gene TRBJ1-6; D gene unclear. Germline V CDR1 and CDR2: LNHDA, SQIVND (reference sequence). There are 14 residues in the CDR3. The V end was cut by 3 bases, the J end by 3 bases, with 6 bases between. CDR3 protein: CASSISSYNSPLHF. CDR3 DNA sequence: TGTGCCAGTAGTATCAGCAGCTATAATTCACCCCTCCACTTT.

CDR3 protein: CASSYGRGGTDTQYF. The DNA for the CDR3 is TGTGCCAGCAGTTACGGTAGGGGTGGCACAGATACGCAGTATTTT. J is TRBJ2-3 and V is TRBV6-6; possible D gene TRBD1, 5 bases. Germline V gives CDR1 MNHNY, CDR2 SVGAGI (reference sequence). The CDR3 covers 15 residues. The germline V and J ends were trimmed by 2 bases and 1 base, with 10 bases remaining between them.

The chain has TRBV4-1 and TRBJ1-4, with D maybe TRBD1 (6 bases). The V gene lost 1 base and the J gene lost 8 bases, with 14 bases spanning the gap. CDR1 and CDR2 from the germline V gene are MGHRA and YSYEKL. The CDR3 extends over 15 amino acids. The CDR3 DNA reads as TGCGCCAGCAGCCAAGGAAACAGGGCGGACGAAAAACTGTTTTTT. It yields the protein CASSQGNRADEKLFF.

This chain links TRBV7-6 with TRBJ1-2; tentative D call: TRBD1 (6 bases). CDR3 size: 13 residues. The V end was cut by 5 bases, the J end by 4 bases, with 11 bases between. CDR1 is SGHVS, CDR2 FNYEAQ, per germline. DNA of the CDR3: TGTGCCAGCAGCCCCGGACAGCTCTATGGCTACACCTTC. Encoded protein: CASSPGQLYGYTF.

In its sample, this clone was seen once. The rearrangement uses TRBV29-1 and TRBJ1-2; 9 nucleotides align to TRBD1. V gave up 1 base and J gave up 5 bases; unmatched junction bases: 5. This CDR3 contains 14 residues. Germline values: CDR1 SQVTM, CDR2 ANQGSEA. The CDR3 nucleotides read TGCAGCGTTGAAGCTAGGGACAGGGTATATGGCTACACCTTC. Translation: CSVEARDRVYGYTF.